This T cell receptor (beta chain) was observed in a study of blood T cells in healthy people across ages. Overall study results and limits: Age showed a roughly linear inverse relationship with TCR beta diversity per million T cells. The study found more naive CD4+ cells and higher diversity in long-lived than aged donors.

V was pared by 6 bases and J by 0 bases, with 4 bases of the junction left unmatched. The CDR3 consists of 14 residues. CDR1 and CDR2 from the germline V gene are SNHLY and FYNNEI. There are a few counts of this clonotype. The target antigen is unknown. For the second PCR, which ran for about 6 to 11 cycles, a sample-barcoded 5' primer and a J-beta primer mix were used. A single record per CDR3 protein comes from TCRdb applying MiXCR to the 5' RACE reads. The table has 500,000 to 600,000 distinct CDR3 sequences, roughly 29% seen once. The sequence was collected from a woman in her 70s in good health. The rearrangement links TRBV2 to TRBJ1-1; 7 nucleotides align to TRBD1. The material sequenced was blood. CDR3 sequence (DNA): TGTGCCAGCAGGTCGACAGGGATGAACACTGAAGCTTTCTTT. This sequence encodes CASRSTGMNTEAFF.